This T cell receptor beta chain originates from a study of blood T cell repertoires in COVID-19 (dated by TCRdb to the early 2020s). Turning to the overall study: Collaborator samples came from the United States, Italy and Spain and covered acute and convalescent phases of COVID-19. The material from the prospective study consisted of cDNA or gDNA derived from T cells, B-cell-depleted T cells, or PBMCs. The dataset comprised deeply sampled blood TCRbeta repertoires from subjects exposed to, actively infected with, or recovered from COVID-19. A freely available public database, intended as a resource for researchers studying the immune response to SARS-CoV-2, is where the repertoires were released. The samples were drawn from the first 160 participants of the ongoing ImmuneRACE study and from 950 to 1,500 subjects provided by 6 global collaborators. The sample metadata nearly always contained a de-identified subject ID, COVID-19 status, age in years and sex. HLA class I and class II types, where available, came from metadata supplied by the sample provider rather than from assay-based typing. Points the paper makes about the study in general: The quantity of clinical and demographic metadata differed by source and by participant and was supplied without curation.

TCRbeta CDR3 regions were amplified from genomic DNA using the immunoSEQ Assay, a bias-controlled multiplex PCR. On the authors' methods: Nucleated cell counts per sample were estimated from amplification of reference gene primers within the assay. Sequence reads were collapsed and filtered to measure the absolute abundance of every unique TCRbeta CDR3 rearrangement. Productive Simpson clonality was computed per sample as the square root of Simpson's diversity index over productive rearrangements. The clones in this table, taken by TCRdb from immuneACCESS, are in-frame only. Not every clone is retained; where verified, under half of the shortfall comes from an unresolved V gene, and the cause of the rest is unknown. V and J calls and clone size are copied from that table; D and trimming were computed from the DNA. This sample has tens of thousands of clones in its table, and 70% to 90% of those were observed once. The ten largest clones add up to roughly 3.2% of the sample.

Whole blood was collected in K2EDTA tubes by collaborating institutions according to the institutions' own protocols. For TCRbeta analysis, collaborators shipped samples as frozen whole blood, isolated PBMCs, or DNA extracted from either of those sample types. On this clone itself: What antigen it recognizes has not been identified. Base qualities are missing; no much larger clone stands one base away.

Sequencing was carried out using peripheral blood. This TCR came from a man in his forties or fifties with acute or convalescent COVID-19.

The DNA sequence is TGCAGCGTTGGGGCAAGCGGGATGGATGGTTTCGAGCAGTACTTC. It codes for CSVGASGMDGFEQYF. The chain couples TRBV29-1 to TRBJ2-7; the junction holds 7 bases that match TRBD2. The germline V gene provides CDR1 SQVTM and CDR2 ANQGSEA. Inclusive of the bounding cysteine and phenylalanine, the CDR3 is 15 residues long. CDR3 DNA only is kept here, 45 bases in frame from base 1. Compared with germline, V lacks 4 bases and J lacks 6 bases; bases without a gene match: 15.